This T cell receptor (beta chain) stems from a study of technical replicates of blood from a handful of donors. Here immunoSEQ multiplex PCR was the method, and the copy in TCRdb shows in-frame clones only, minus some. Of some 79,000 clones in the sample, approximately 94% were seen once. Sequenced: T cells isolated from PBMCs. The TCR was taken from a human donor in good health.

DNA of the CDR3: TGTGCCAGCAGTTACACGCCGCAGGGTCGCTACACCTTC. Its protein product is CASSYTPQGRYTF. The V call is TRBV6-5, the J call TRBJ1-2; possibly TRBD1 for D (5 bases). V gave up 2 bases and J gave up 9 bases, with 13 bases separating them. The CDR3 length is 13 residues. CDR1 and CDR2 (germline): MNHEY, SVGAGI.